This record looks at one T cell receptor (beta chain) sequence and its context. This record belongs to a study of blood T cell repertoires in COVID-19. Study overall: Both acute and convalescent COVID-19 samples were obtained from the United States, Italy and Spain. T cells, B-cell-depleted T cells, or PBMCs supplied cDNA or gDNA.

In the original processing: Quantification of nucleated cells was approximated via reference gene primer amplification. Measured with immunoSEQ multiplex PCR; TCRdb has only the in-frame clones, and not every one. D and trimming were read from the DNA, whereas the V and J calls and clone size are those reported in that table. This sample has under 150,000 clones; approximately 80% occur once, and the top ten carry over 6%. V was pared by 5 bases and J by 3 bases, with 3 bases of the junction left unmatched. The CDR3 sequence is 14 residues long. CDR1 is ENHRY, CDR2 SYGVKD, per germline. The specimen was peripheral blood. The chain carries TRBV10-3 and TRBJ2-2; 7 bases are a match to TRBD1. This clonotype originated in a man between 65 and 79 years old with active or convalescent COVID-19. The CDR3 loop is CAISKTGDTGELFF. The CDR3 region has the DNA TGTGCCATCAGTAAAACAGGGGACACCGGGGAGCTGTTTTTT.